This T cell receptor (beta chain) was sequenced in a study of CD8+ T cells in alopecia areata. Peripheral blood and lesional scalp punch biopsies were taken from alopecia areata patients. Extracted RNA was reverse transcribed, and the resulting cDNA served as sequencing template. This table comes from immunoSEQ multiplex PCR, and its TCRdb copy is limited to in-frame clones, with some not included. Found here are 140,000 to 150,000 clones, 40% to 55% of them singletons; the top ten hold over 0.75%. This specimen consisted of CD4+ T cells sorted from blood, obtained at week 0. This clonotype was obtained from a human donor with alopecia areata.

The CDR3 DNA reads TGTGCCAGCTCACCACCCTCCGGTAGCTCCTACGAGCAGTACTTC. It yields the protein CASSPPSGSSYEQYF. V usage is TRBV18 and J usage is TRBJ2-7; no reliable D call. Germline CDR1 reads KGHSH; CDR2 reads LQKENI. CDR3 length equals 15 residues. With 0 bases removed from V and 0 bases from J, the gap between germline ends came to 9 bases.